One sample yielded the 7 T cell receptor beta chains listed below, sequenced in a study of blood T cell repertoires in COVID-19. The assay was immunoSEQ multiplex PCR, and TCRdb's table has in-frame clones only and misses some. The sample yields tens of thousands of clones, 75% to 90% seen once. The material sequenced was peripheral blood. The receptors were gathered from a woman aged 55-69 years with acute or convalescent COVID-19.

This CDR3 is CASSLEGGVANTEAFF. The CDR3 DNA sequence: TGTGCCAGCAGCTTGGAGGGAGGGGTTGCCAACACTGAAGCTTTCTTT. The rearrangement links TRBV27 to TRBJ1-1; a possible D gene is TRBD1 (5 bases). There are 16 residues in the CDR3. Trimming stripped 6 bases from V and 2 bases from J, with 19 bases between. Looked up from germline, CDR1 is MNHEY and CDR2 is SMNVEV (reference sequence).

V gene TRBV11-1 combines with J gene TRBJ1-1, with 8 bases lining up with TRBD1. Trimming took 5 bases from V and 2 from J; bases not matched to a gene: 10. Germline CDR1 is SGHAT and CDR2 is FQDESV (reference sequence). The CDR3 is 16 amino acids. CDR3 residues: CASSPGQGMENTEAFF. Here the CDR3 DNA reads TGTGCCAGCAGCCCAGGACAGGGTATGGAAAACACTGAAGCTTTCTTT. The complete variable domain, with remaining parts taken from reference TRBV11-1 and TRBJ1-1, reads EAEVAQSPRYKITEKSQAVAFWCDPISGHATLYWYRQILGQGPELLVQFQDESVVDDSQLPKDRFSAERLKGVDSTLKIQPAELGDSAMYLCASSPGQGMENTEAFFGQGTRLTVV.

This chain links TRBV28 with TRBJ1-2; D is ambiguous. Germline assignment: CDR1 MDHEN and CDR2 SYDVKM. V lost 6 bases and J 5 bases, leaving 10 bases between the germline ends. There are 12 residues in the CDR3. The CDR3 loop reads CASRVTGYGYTF. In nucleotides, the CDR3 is TGTGCCAGCAGGGTGACTGGGTATGGCTACACCTTC.

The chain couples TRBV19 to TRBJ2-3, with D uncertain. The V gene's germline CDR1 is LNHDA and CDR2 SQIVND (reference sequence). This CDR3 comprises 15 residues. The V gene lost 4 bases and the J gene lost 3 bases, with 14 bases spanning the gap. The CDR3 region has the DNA TGTGCCAGTAGTAAACTTGTAGCCGGGACAGATACGCAGTATTTT. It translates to CASSKLVAGTDTQYF.

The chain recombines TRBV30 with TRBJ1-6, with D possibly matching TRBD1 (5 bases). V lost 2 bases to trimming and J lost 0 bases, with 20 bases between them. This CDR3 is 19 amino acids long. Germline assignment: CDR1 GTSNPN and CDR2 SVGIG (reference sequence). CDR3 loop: CAWSKGQEKGYSYNSPLHF. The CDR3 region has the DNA TGTGCCTGGAGTAAAGGACAAGAAAAAGGCTACTCCTATAATTCACCCCTCCACTTT.

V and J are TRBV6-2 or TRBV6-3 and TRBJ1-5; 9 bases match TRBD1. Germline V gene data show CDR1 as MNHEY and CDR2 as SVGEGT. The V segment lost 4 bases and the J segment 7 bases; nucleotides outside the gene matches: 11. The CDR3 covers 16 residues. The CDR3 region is CASSSKSGTGYQPQHF. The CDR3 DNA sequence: TGTGCCAGCAGTTCAAAATCCGGGACAGGGTACCAGCCCCAGCATTTT.

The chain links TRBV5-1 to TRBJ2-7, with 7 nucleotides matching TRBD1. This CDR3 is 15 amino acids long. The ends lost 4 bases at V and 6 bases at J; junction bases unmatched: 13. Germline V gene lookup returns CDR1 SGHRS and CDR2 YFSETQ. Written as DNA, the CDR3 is TGCGCCAGCAGCGGAACCCAGGGGGATAACTTCGAGCAGTACTTC. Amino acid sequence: CASSGTQGDNFEQYF.